A selection of T cell receptor beta chains follows, all from one sample in a study of CD8 T cells in Susac syndrome. Each CDR3 protein gets one entry after TCRdb re-called the immunoSEQ multiplex PCR reads with MiXCR. The top ten clones hold around 0.082% of a sample with around 200,000 distinct CDR3 sequences, roughly 94% of them seen once. The specimen was CD4+ T cells from PBMCs. The receptors were sampled from a human donor with multiple sclerosis. Both conserved end residues are part of each CDR3. The order of the fields is V gene, CDR3 protein.

v_gene: TRBV15
CDR3aa: CATSRDIQETQYF

v_gene: TRBV2
CDR3aa: CASSGAALRGETQYF

v_gene: TRBV27
CDR3aa: CASRRLGGNEKLFF

v_gene: TRBV30
CDR3aa: CAWSVLQAAGNTEAFF

v_gene: TRBV3-1
CDR3aa: CASTSTSGGAVDTQYF

v_gene: TRBV4-1
CDR3aa: CASSQAGQVLYF

v_gene: TRBV9
CDR3aa: CASSPEVYQETQYF

v_gene: TRBV5-1
CDR3aa: CASSTGTANYGYTF

v_gene: TRBV27
CDR3aa: CASMTSRLGNEQFF

v_gene: TRBV4-1
CDR3aa: CASKKQGLPNYGYTF

v_gene: TRBV28
CDR3aa: CASSSHWGRETQYF

v_gene: TRBV11-2
CDR3aa: CASSPSDRVWYGYTF